A single sample gave rise to the 5 T cell receptor beta chains below, sequenced in a study of T cells in Graves' hyperthyroidism and ophthalmopathy (dated by TCRdb to about 2019). The library came from multiplex PCR. Sequenced on an Illumina HiSeq 2000. TCR beta CDR3 regions were amplified from RNA transcripts. The first round of RT-PCR for the TCR CDR3 was performed with the HTBI primer set and the Qiagen OneStep RT-PCR kit. Starting from the raw public reads, TCRdb applied fastp trimming at Q25, assembled clones with MiXCR and retained in-frame beta chains. A single entry per CDR3 protein holds the most common genes and DNA from its merged rows. For this sample the table gives about 660,000 distinct CDR3 sequences, of which 40% to 55% were detected only once. The leading ten clones occupy under 8.5% of the sample. The sequenced sample was peripheral blood or thyroid tissue (not recorded which). The receptors originated from an adult man with Graves' disease, either hyperthyroidism or ophthalmopathy (not recorded which).

The gene calls are TRBV24-1 and TRBJ1-3, with TRBD1 matching 12 bases. CDR3 length equals 14 residues. J lost 8 bases, V lost 7 bases, and 5 bases had no gene match. Germline values: CDR1 KGHDR, CDR2 SFDVKD. CDR3 sequence reads: CATSGTGGDDTIYF. In DNA form, the CDR3 reads TGTGCCACCAGCGGGACAGGGGGCGACGACACCATATATTTT.

This clonotype was picked up a small number of times. This sequence joins TRBV20-1 and TRBJ1-3; a possible D gene is TRBD1 (5 bases). CDR1 and CDR2 (germline): DFQATT, SNEGSKA (reference sequence). This CDR3 contains 14 residues. The V end was cut by 3 bases, the J end by 8 bases, with 17 bases between. Written as DNA, the CDR3 is TGCAGTGCTAGTAAAGGACACGGTATACACACCATATATTTT. Protein sequence: CSASKGHGIHTIYF.

This clonotype occurred once. The V and J genes are TRBV10-3 and TRBJ1-1, with D uncertain. V dropped 10 bases and J dropped 5 bases, with 20 bases sitting between them. The CDR3 is made up of 14 amino acids. Germline loops: CDR1 ENHRY, CDR2 SYGVKD. CDR3 DNA sequence: TGTGCCAGCAGATACAACTTTGGCCCGACTGAAGCTTTCTTT. Translating it yields CASRYNFGPTEAFF.

On this clonotype itself: A read error may explain this, as a much larger clone is one base away. The rearrangement uses TRBV20-1 and TRBJ1-1; 7 nucleotides line up with TRBD1. Germline V gives CDR1 DFQATT, CDR2 SNEGSKA (reference sequence). CDR3 length: 13 amino acids. Trimming cost V 5 bases and J 4 bases; bases outside gene matches: 7. The CDR3, as DNA: TGCAGTGCTTCCAGGGGGGCGAGCACTGAAGCTTTCTTT. It specifies CSASRGASTEAFF.

The V and J genes are TRBV19 and TRBJ2-2; D may be TRBD2 (5 bases). Between the trimmed V and J ends, which lost 7 bases and 0 bases, there was a span of 15 bases. Germline V gene lookup returns CDR1 LNHDA and CDR2 SQIVND (reference sequence). The CDR3 sequence is 16 residues long. The CDR3 nucleotides read TGTGCCAGTACTCAGTGGTCCGGGACGAACACCGGGGAGCTGTTTTTT. Protein product: CASTQWSGTNTGELFF.